The clone carrying this TCR beta chain came up a few times. Its cognate antigen is unknown. The source of the sample is a study of cytomegalovirus exposure and HLA in healthy donors. Study-wide results and caveats: TCR beta V segments were, for the most part, productive about 87% or about 30% of the time in an earlier analysis. In a later analysis, at a false discovery rate of 0.05, 17,000 or so TCR beta sequences matched HLA alleles.

60 Vbeta and 13 Jbeta primers were used in PCR. Some clones are missing from TCRdb's copy, which holds only in-frame ones; the method was immunoSEQ multiplex PCR. The data show 220,000 or so clones, roughly 84% seen once. The V gene's germline CDR1 is SGDLS and CDR2 YYNGEE. This CDR3 contains 18 residues. Germline trimming cut 4 bases from V and 2 bases from J; bases unmatched to any gene: 9. V gene TRBV9 combines with J gene TRBJ2-5; 15 bases are a match to TRBD2. The source material was PBMCs. This TCR derives from a man aged 45-65 years in good health and CMV-seronegative. This chain's CDR3 is CASSSRTSGRATQETQYF. The CDR3 DNA reads as TGTGCCAGCAGCTCACGGACTAGCGGGAGGGCCACACAAGAGACCCAGTACTTC.